Below, 14 T cell receptor beta chains from the same sample are listed, as sequenced in a study of blood T cell repertoires in COVID-19. Using immunoSEQ multiplex PCR, the repertoire was profiled, and TCRdb retains in-frame clones only, with some absent. The table has 330,000 or so clones, 80% to 90% seen once. The sequenced sample consisted of PBMCs or T cells enriched from blood (not recorded which). These receptors were taken from a man aged 35 to 55 in a cohort exposed to, infected with or recovered from COVID-19 (not recorded which).

V gene TRBV6-5 combines with J gene TRBJ2-2; 7 bases are shared with TRBD2. CDR1 and CDR2 (germline): MNHEY, SVGAGI. V trimming: 10 bases; J trimming: 7 bases; junction bases outside the gene matches: 15. The CDR3 runs to 15 residues. CDR3 nucleotides: TGTGCCACCTACCCTTTGGGGAGGGTAGGCGGGGAGCTGTTTTTT. It codes for CATYPLGRVGGELFF.

The chain combines TRBV19 with TRBJ1-3; no firm D call. Trimming took off 0 bases at V and 0 bases at J, with 12 bases between the two ends. The CDR3 consists of 17 residues. Germline lookup yields CDR1 LNHDA and CDR2 SQIVND (reference sequence). The CDR3 DNA reads TGTGCCAGTAGTATAGAGACAAGGCCCCTCTCTGGAAACACCATATATTTT. Encoded protein: CASSIETRPLSGNTIYF.

This chain joins TRBV29-1 and TRBJ2-1, with D unresolved. The CDR3 sequence is 11 residues long. Per the germline V gene, CDR1 is SQVTM and CDR2 is ANQGSEA. Trimming cost V 4 bases and J 7 bases, with 8 bases left between them. The CDR3 region has the DNA TGCAGCGTTGTGCGAATGAATGAGCAGTTCTTC. It yields the protein CSVVRMNEQFF.

The chain combines TRBV7-9 with TRBJ2-2; D call uncertain. Trimming took off 2 bases at V and 2 bases at J, with 9 bases between the two ends. Germline V CDR1 and CDR2: SEHNR, FQNEAQ (reference sequence). CDR3 size: 15 residues. The CDR3 DNA reads as TGTGCCAGCAGCTTACATAACAGCAACACCGGGGAGCTGTTTTTT. Translating it yields CASSLHNSNTGELFF.

To note about this clone: Other DNA sequences in the sample encode the same CDR3. V is TRBV9 and J is TRBJ2-7; TRBD2 matches at 9 bases. Germline assignment: CDR1 SGDLS and CDR2 YYNGEE. This CDR3 comprises 15 residues. Trimming cost V 0 bases and J 4 bases; bases outside gene matches: 5. In DNA form, the CDR3 reads TGTGCCAGCAGCGTAGGGGTTAGCGGGAGTTACGAGCAGTACTTC. Translated: CASSVGVSGSYEQYF.

This rearrangement joins TRBV5-1 to TRBJ2-7; tentative D call: TRBD2 (5 bases). The V end lost 1 base, the J end lost 3 bases, and 11 bases lay between the germline ends. The CDR3 runs 14 residues. Germline loops: CDR1 SGHRS, CDR2 YFSETQ. The CDR3 protein is CASSLNSVSYEQYF. As DNA, the CDR3 is TGCGCCAGCAGCTTGAATAGCGTAAGCTACGAGCAGTACTTC.

This sequence joins TRBV5-1 and TRBJ1-1, with 11 nucleotides matching TRBD1. This CDR3 region has 19 residues. Trimming cost V 0 bases and J 4 bases; bases outside gene matches: 14. Looked up from germline, CDR1 is SGHRS and CDR2 is YFSETQ. The CDR3 nucleotides read TGCGCCAGCAGCTTGGCCATCGGACAGGGGGCTAAGTTGGGCACTGAAGCTTTCTTT. Protein: CASSLAIGQGAKLGTEAFF.

Only a few counts were recorded for this clone. J is TRBJ2-3 and V is TRBV6-5; 8 positions agree with TRBD2. Per germline, CDR1 MNHEY and CDR2 SVGAGI. The CDR3 contains 15 residues. The V and J ends lost 8 bases and 0 bases, in that order; junction bases with no gene match: 7. CDR3 sequence (DNA): TGTGCCAGCTACCGCGGGAGGACCAGCACAGATACGCAGTATTTT. Translated, it gives CASYRGRTSTDTQYF.

This clone was seen once. This sequence joins TRBV5-1 and TRBJ2-4; 9 bases are a match to TRBD1. CDR1 and CDR2 from the germline V gene are SGHRS and YFSETQ. J was trimmed by 1 base and V by 4 bases; bases with no gene match: 9. CDR3 length: 17 residues. CDR3 region: CASSTTGTGSAKNIQYF. The CDR3 DNA follows: TGCGCCAGCAGCACCACCGGGACAGGGTCGGCCAAAAACATTCAGTACTTC.

V usage is TRBV27 and J usage is TRBJ2-1; a weak D match, TRBD1 (5 bases). The V end lost 7 bases, the J end lost 4 bases, and 11 bases lay between the germline ends. The CDR3 has 13 residues. Looked up from germline, CDR1 is MNHEY and CDR2 is SMNVEV (reference sequence). The CDR3 here is CASTQSGYNEQFF. For the CDR3, the DNA is TGTGCCAGCACACAGTCAGGGTACAATGAGCAGTTCTTC.

The chain is built from TRBV3-1 (or the pseudogene TRBV3-2) and TRBJ2-3, with a possible D match to TRBD2 (5 bases). Trimming cost V 3 bases and J 8 bases, with 9 bases left between them. Germline CDR1 LGHDT, CDR2 YNNKEL (reference sequence). The CDR3 has 12 amino acids. For the CDR3, the DNA is TGTGCCAGCAGCCAGAGGGTGGGTACGCAGTATTTT. Its translation: CASSQRVGTQYF.

The V and J genes are TRBV5-4 and TRBJ2-3; tentative D call: TRBD1 (7 bases). The CDR3 is 14 residues long. Trimming left V 4 bases short and J 3 bases short, with 12 bases between. CDR1 and CDR2 from the germline V gene are SGHNT and YYREEE (reference sequence). The CDR3 DNA follows: TGTGCCAGCAGCCAGGGGGGCCGTACAGATACGCAGTATTTT. Amino acid sequence: CASSQGGRTDTQYF. The full variable domain, with the rest looked up from reference TRBV5-4 and TRBJ2-3, is ETGVTQSPTHLIKTRGQQVTLRCSSQSGHNTVSWYQQALGQGPQFIFQYYREEENGRGNFPPRFSGLQFPNYSSELNVNALELDDSALYLCASSQGGRTDTQYFGPGTRLTVL.

The rearrangement links TRBV24-1 to TRBJ2-1; TRBD1 matches 7 bases. Trimming took 6 bases from V and 0 from J; bases not matched to a gene: 22. The length of the CDR3 is 21 residues. Looked up from germline, CDR1 is KGHDR and CDR2 is SFDVKD. CDR3 sequence reads: CATSRRRTTDRAPSSYNEQFF. The CDR3 nucleotides are TGTGCCACCAGTCGCCGAAGAACAACAGACAGGGCCCCATCCTCCTACAATGAGCAGTTCTTC.

The J gene is TRBJ2-6, the V gene TRBV12-5; D is undetermined. The germline V gene has CDR1 LGHNT and CDR2 FRNRAP. This CDR3 region has 13 residues. Trimming pared 5 bases from V and 4 bases from J, leaving 6 bases between. The CDR3 reads CASGSSGANVLTF. Here the CDR3 DNA reads TGTGCTAGTGGTAGCTCCGGGGCCAACGTCCTGACTTTC.